The source of this T cell receptor beta chain is a study of shared clonotypes between healthy human individuals. Study background: The study drew on two women and three men aged 18 to 49 as donors.

This CDR3 is 14 amino acids long. The J segment lost 4 bases and the V segment lost 6 bases, leaving 7 bases of the junction unmatched. CDR1 and CDR2 from the germline V gene are SQVTM and ANQGSEA. The repertoire was sequenced with immunoSEQ multiplex PCR; TCRdb's copy has only in-frame clones and lacks some. The sample lists over 850,000 clones; approximately 80% were seen once. This sequence joins TRBV29-1 and TRBJ2-5; TRBD1 aligns across 11 bases. The sequence derives from a young man in good health. Some clones in this sample may be carry-over from other donors' samples. Sequenced sample: memory CD4+ T cells from PBMCs. Subset here: CD45RA-negative fraction. This CDR3 reads CSVQRDRGAETQYF. The CDR3 DNA reads as TGCAGCGTCCAGAGGGACAGGGGGGCAGAGACCCAGTACTTC.